This TCR beta chain was sequenced for a study of cytomegalovirus exposure and HLA in healthy donors. Findings and limits, study-wide: Confirmation was obtained in vitro that a few CMV-associated chains are specific for CMV antigens. The listing of 150 or so TCR beta chains classed them as cytomegalovirus-associated. Reports indicated that the classifier achieved high specificity and sensitivity in diagnosing cytomegalovirus status.

Concerning this clone: The target antigen is unknown.

This CDR3 spans 13 amino acids. Germline V gene lookup returns CDR1 SGHNT and CDR2 YYREEE (reference sequence). The V end was cut by 7 bases, the J end by 1 base, with 12 bases between. Clones were read by immunoSEQ multiplex PCR, and TCRdb kept only the in-frame ones, dropping some. The data contain 150,000 to 200,000 clones, 84% of them singletons. The sequenced sample was PBMCs. This clonotype originated in a man in his late teens or twenties in good health and CMV-seropositive. The chain couples TRBV5-4 to TRBJ2-7, with D tentatively TRBD2 (6 bases). The CDR3 here is CASRPTSSYEQYF. The CDR3 coding sequence is TGTGCCAGCCGTCCGACTAGTTCCTACGAGCAGTACTTC.